Detailed here is one T cell receptor (beta chain). Antigen specificity is unknown. Sequencing used immunoSEQ multiplex PCR; TCRdb keeps in-frame clones, though not all of them. The profile shows approximately 90,000 clones, about nine tenths of them singletons. This sample was included in a study of T cell responses to AZD1222 COVID-19 vaccine. V was pared by 6 bases and J by 4 bases, with 12 bases between. The CDR3 length is 14 residues. Germline-derived CDR1 and CDR2 are MNHEY and SVGAGI. Study conclusions and caveats: Among the donors, most were white British and more were female, and clonal diversity was possibly underestimated.

This sequence originates from an adult in good health. The chain uses TRBV6-5 and TRBJ1-4; D possibly corresponds to TRBD1 (5 bases). Sequencing was performed on peripheral blood, taken on day 0 of AZD1222 vaccination. DNA for the CDR3: TGTGCCAGCAGACTCGGACAAGTTAATGAAAAACTGTTTTTT. As protein: CASRLGQVNEKLFF.